The clone carrying this T cell receptor (beta chain) was observed at least ten times. The antigen is unknown. Germline V gene lookup returns CDR1 KGHDR and CDR2 SFDVKD. Trimming took 2 bases from V and 4 from J, leaving 22 bases between them. The CDR3 has 18 amino acids. This entry belongs to a study of T cells in Graves' hyperthyroidism and ophthalmopathy. Study-level information: Peripheral blood was drawn at first diagnosis, prior to all treatment.

Researchers took RNA transcripts and amplified the TCR beta CDR3 regions from them. Initially, a first-round RT-PCR of the TCR CDR3 employed the HTBI primer set. TCRdb reanalysed the multiplex PCR reads using MiXCR and keeps one entry per CDR3 protein. Altogether around 290,000 distinct CDR3 sequences are present, roughly an eighth being singletons, with the ten largest covering approximately 7.9%. Findings and caveats of the study: From stable hyperthyroidism, ophthalmopathy was separated by a 13 V-J model.

J is TRBJ1-1 and V is TRBV24-1; possibly TRBD1 for D (6 bases). The sequencing sample was made of blood. The receptor comes from a woman aged 40-49 years with Graves' hyperthyroidism. CDR3 in amino acids: CATSDSHYDRIGSTEAFF. CDR3 DNA sequence: TGTGCCACCAGTGATTCGCATTATGACAGGATCGGGTCCACTGAAGCTTTCTTT.